These 29 T cell receptor beta chains share one sample of origin, sequenced in a study of blood T cell repertoires in COVID-19 (dated by TCRdb to about 2020). Library method: the immunoSEQ multiplex PCR assay. TCRdb holds this immuneACCESS table with in-frame rearrangements only. Some clones are missing; in checked studies, unresolved V genes explain under half, and the rest has no known cause. The sample yields around 46,000 clones; 80% to 90% were counted once. The top ten hold less than 35% of the sample. The sample taken for sequencing was peripheral blood. The receptors derive from a woman older than 75 with COVID-19, enrolled during active disease.

The chain employs TRBV10-3 and TRBJ1-2, with 11 bases identical to TRBD1. CDR3 size: 13 residues. Germline V gives CDR1 ENHRY, CDR2 SYGVKD. Losses at the gene ends were 6 bases for V and 6 bases for J; bases not matched to a gene: 3. Here the CDR3 reads CAISGTGGDGYTF. The DNA of the CDR3 is TGTGCCATCAGCGGGACAGGGGGGGATGGCTACACCTTC.

The chain recombines TRBV27 with TRBJ1-6; unclear D gene. The V gene lost 3 bases and the J gene lost 14 bases, with 11 bases spanning the gap. The CDR3 has 12 residues. Germline V CDR1 and CDR2: MNHEY, SMNVEV (reference sequence). The CDR3, as DNA: TGTGCCAGCAGTTTTATAGATTCGGCCCTCCACTTT. Protein sequence: CASSFIDSALHF.

A few counts support this clone. The rearrangement uses TRBV6-5 and TRBJ1-1; D is uncertain. CDR1 and CDR2 from the germline V gene are MNHEY and SVGAGI. The CDR3 is made up of 13 amino acids. V gave up 8 bases and J gave up 6 bases, with 16 bases separating them. CDR3 loop: CASRGWETAEAFF. CDR3 nucleotide sequence: TGTGCCAGCCGGGGATGGGAAACAGCTGAAGCTTTCTTT.

The chain carries TRBV19 and TRBJ2-7; tentative D call: TRBD2 (6 bases). The ends were cut back, 4 bases at V and 2 bases at J, with 18 bases in the middle. This CDR3 is built from 16 residues. The germline V gene encodes CDR1 LNHDA and CDR2 SQIVND (reference sequence). CDR3 amino acids: CASSRGDGIRTYEQYF. The CDR3 nucleotides read TGTGCCAGTAGTAGGGGGGACGGAATACGAACCTACGAGCAGTACTTC.

This sequence joins TRBV5-5 and TRBJ1-1; D gene uncertain. CDR1 SGHKS and CDR2 YYEKEE come from the germline V gene (reference sequence). The germline V and J ends were trimmed by 4 bases and 1 base, with 8 bases remaining between them. This CDR3 comprises 13 residues. This CDR3 reads CASSTTTNTEAFF. The CDR3 DNA reads TGTGCCAGCAGCACCACAACGAACACTGAAGCTTTCTTT.

The CDR3 protein is CAISDSVDYEKLFF. Written as DNA, the CDR3 is TGTGCCATCAGTGATTCGGTAGACTATGAAAAACTGTTTTTT. This rearrangement joins TRBV10-3 to TRBJ1-4; D not resolved. The V gene's germline CDR1 is ENHRY and CDR2 SYGVKD. This CDR3 has 14 amino acids. V was cut by 3 bases and J by 6 bases, with 11 bases left in between.

V is TRBV5-1 and J is TRBJ1-1; D remains ambiguous. Germline assignment: CDR1 SGHRS and CDR2 YFSETQ. V shed 5 bases and J shed 1 base, with 9 bases lying between them. The CDR3 covers 13 residues. CDR3 bases: TGCGCCAGCAGTGCAGGCCCGAACACTGAAGCTTTCTTT. It encodes CASSAGPNTEAFF.

The CDR3 DNA is TGTGCCAGCAGCGCCACCGGGACAGGGGCCACTGAAGCTTTCTTT. This translates into CASSATGTGATEAFF. V and J are TRBV9 and TRBJ1-1; 10 positions match TRBD1. Trimming at V came to 3 bases and at J to 4 bases, leaving 6 bases not matched to a gene. The CDR3 is 15 amino acids. Germline V gives CDR1 SGDLS, CDR2 YYNGEE.

V gene TRBV7-9 combines with J gene TRBJ2-5; 9 bases map to TRBD1. The CDR3 is 16 residues long. Losses at the gene ends were 5 bases for V and 2 bases for J; bases not matched to a gene: 9. Germline CDR1 SEHNR, CDR2 FQNEAQ (reference sequence). CDR3 nucleotide sequence: TGTGCCAGCAGCCCGACAGGGGGGAGTCGGCAAGAGACCCAGTACTTC. It codes for CASSPTGGSRQETQYF.

J is TRBJ1-4 and V is TRBV27, with 7 nucleotides matching TRBD1. Trimming took 5 bases from V and 12 from J; bases not matched to a gene: 6. Germline V lookup: CDR1 MNHEY, CDR2 SMNVEV (reference sequence). This CDR3 is 12 amino acids long. The CDR3 DNA reads TGTGCCAGCAGTCTAGACAGGGAGGAACTGTTTTTT. Translation: CASSLDREELFF.

The gene calls are TRBV5-1 and TRBJ2-3; TRBD2 is a possible D gene (5 bases). The CDR3 runs to 16 residues. V gave up 0 bases and J gave up 0 bases, with 11 bases separating them. CDR1 and CDR2 (germline): SGHRS, YFSETQ. CDR3 protein: CASSLGGSGSTDTQYF. DNA for the CDR3: TGCGCCAGCAGCTTGGGAGGTTCGGGGAGCACAGATACGCAGTATTTT. The full variable domain, rest sourced from reference TRBV5-1 and TRBJ2-3, is KAGVTQTPRYLIKTRGQQVTLSCSPISGHRSVSWYQQTPGQGLQFLFEYFSETQRNKGNFPGRFSGRQFSNSRSEMNVSTLELGDSALYLCASSLGGSGSTDTQYFGPGTRLTVL.

The table lists this clone with a few counts. The CDR3 sequence is CATPSREGPQDTQYF. The CDR3 bases are TGTGCCACCCCATCGCGGGAGGGACCCCAAGATACGCAGTATTTT. The chain has TRBV24-1 and TRBJ2-3; 9 positions agree with TRBD2. V dropped 9 bases and J dropped 5; count of bases not matched to a gene: 11. In germline, CDR1 is KGHDR, CDR2 SFDVKD. This CDR3 has 15 residues.

This rearrangement joins TRBV5-4 to TRBJ2-1; 8 nucleotides agree with TRBD1. CDR3 length: 13 amino acids. Trimming at V came to 3 bases and at J to 9 bases, leaving 5 bases not matched to a gene. Germline assignment: CDR1 SGHNT and CDR2 YYREEE (reference sequence). In DNA, the CDR3 is TGTGCCAGCAGCTCGAAACAGGGGGGTGAGCAGTTCTTC. Translated: CASSSKQGGEQFF.

The rearrangement links TRBV5-1 to TRBJ2-7; 9 nucleotides match TRBD2. The CDR3 runs to 16 residues. The ends lost 4 bases at V and 0 bases at J; junction bases unmatched: 8. Germline lookup yields CDR1 SGHRS and CDR2 YFSETQ. CDR3 DNA sequence: TGCGCCAGCAGCCCACTAGCGGGTCGTAGCTCCTACGAGCAGTACTTC. This gives the protein CASSPLAGRSSYEQYF. Full variable domain (missing parts from reference TRBV5-1 and TRBJ2-7): KAGVTQTPRYLIKTRGQQVTLSCSPISGHRSVSWYQQTPGQGLQFLFEYFSETQRNKGNFPGRFSGRQFSNSRSEMNVSTLELGDSALYLCASSPLAGRSSYEQYFGPGTRLTVT.

This clone was observed a few times. This chain joins TRBV10-3 and TRBJ1-1; 7 bases match TRBD1. The length of the CDR3 is 14 residues. Germline V gives CDR1 ENHRY, CDR2 SYGVKD. The ends lost 0 bases at V and 8 bases at J; junction bases unmatched: 6. The CDR3 coding sequence is TGTGCCATCAGTGAGTCCGGTAAGGGGGCCGAAGCTTTCTTT. The encoded protein is CAISESGKGAEAFF.

This sequence joins TRBV5-4 and TRBJ1-1, with 11 bases matching TRBD1. The CDR3 is 14 amino acids. The ends lost 4 bases at V and 4 bases at J; junction bases unmatched: 3. The V gene's germline CDR1 is SGHNT and CDR2 YYREEE (reference sequence). The CDR3 DNA reads TGTGCCAGCAGCCCCGGGACAGGGGGCACTGAAGCTTTCTTT. It codes for CASSPGTGGTEAFF.

In nucleotides, the CDR3 is TGTGCCAGCAGCTCCGGGACAGGGATGGTCTACGAGCAGTACTTC. Protein sequence: CASSSGTGMVYEQYF. The chain employs TRBV9 and TRBJ2-7, with 9 bases matching TRBD1. Germline V gene data show CDR1 as SGDLS and CDR2 as YYNGEE. The J segment lost 3 bases and the V segment lost 4 bases, leaving 8 bases of the junction unmatched. The CDR3 spans 15 residues.

The rearrangement uses TRBV11-1 and TRBJ2-3; the D gene is possibly TRBD1 (6 bases). The CDR3 contains 14 residues. CDR1 and CDR2 (germline): SGHAT, FQDESV (reference sequence). The V gene lost 4 bases and the J gene lost 4 bases, with 12 bases spanning the gap. CDR3 region: CASSSYTGPDTQYF. The CDR3 region has the DNA TGTGCCAGCAGCTCATATACAGGGCCAGATACGCAGTATTTT. Full variable domain (outside the CDR3, taken from reference TRBV11-1 and TRBJ2-3): EAEVAQSPRYKITEKSQAVAFWCDPISGHATLYWYRQILGQGPELLVQFQDESVVDDSQLPKDRFSAERLKGVDSTLKIQPAELGDSAMYLCASSSYTGPDTQYFGPGTRLTVL.

This chain connects TRBV27 to TRBJ1-2, with TRBD1 matching 7 bases. Trimming removed 0 bases from V and 4 bases from J; junction bases left unmatched: 2. Germline V gene lookup returns CDR1 MNHEY and CDR2 SMNVEV (reference sequence). This CDR3 has 14 residues. The CDR3 spells CASSLSRGPYGYTF. The DNA for the CDR3 is TGTGCCAGCAGTTTATCGAGGGGGCCCTATGGCTACACCTTC.

This clone is a singleton in its sample. In nucleotides, the CDR3 is TGTGCCAGCAGCCCGGGACACAAGTACTACAATGAGCAGTTCTTC. It translates to CASSPGHKYYNEQFF. V and J are TRBV11-1 and TRBJ2-1; maybe TRBD1 (6 bases). Germline CDR1 SGHAT, CDR2 FQDESV (reference sequence). The ends were cut back, 5 bases at V and 3 bases at J, with 14 bases in the middle. This CDR3 spans 15 amino acids.

This chain links TRBV6-5 with TRBJ1-3, with D hard to call. V lost 7 bases to trimming and J lost 0 bases, with 10 bases between them. There are 14 residues in the CDR3. Germline loops: CDR1 MNHEY, CDR2 SVGAGI. For the CDR3, the DNA is TGTGCCAGCATCTCGAGGGACTCTGGAAACACCATATATTTT. The encoded protein is CASISRDSGNTIYF.

The rearrangement links TRBV7-2 to TRBJ2-5; TRBD2 agrees at 9 bases. The CDR3 extends over 15 amino acids. The germline V gene has CDR1 SGHTA and CDR2 FQGNSA. V trimming: 3 bases; J trimming: 4 bases; junction bases outside the gene matches: 6. The CDR3 DNA sequence: TGTGCCAGCAGCTTCCAGCGGGGGGCCTCAGAGACCCAGTACTTC. Encoded protein: CASSFQRGASETQYF.

This rearrangement joins TRBV28 to TRBJ2-7; TRBD2 matches 8 bases. The V gene end was trimmed by 1 base and the J gene end by 0 bases; junction bases not matched to a gene: 11. Germline-derived CDR1 and CDR2 are MDHEN and SYDVKM. This CDR3 spans 18 amino acids. The CDR3 DNA is TGTGCCAGCAGTTTATCAGGACTAGCCCCTCGAGGCTCCTACGAGCAGTACTTC. Translating gives CASSLSGLAPRGSYEQYF.

This chain links TRBV18 with TRBJ1-1; the match to TRBD1 covers 9 bases. Germline CDR1 and CDR2: KGHSH and LQKENI. The trim removed 2 bases at V and 6 bases at J, leaving 4 bases unmatched. CDR3 length equals 14 residues. The CDR3 loop reads CASSPRQGEAEAFF. CDR3 coding DNA: TGTGCCAGCTCACCAAGACAGGGGGAGGCTGAAGCTTTCTTT.

This chain uses TRBV6-5 with TRBJ1-3; D call uncertain. The CDR3 is 15 residues long. The germline V gene has CDR1 MNHEY and CDR2 SVGAGI. V dropped 6 bases and J dropped 2 bases, with 14 bases sitting between them. In nucleotides, the CDR3 is TGTGCCAGCAGGGACCCCCCCGGGACTGGAAACACCATATATTTT. This gives the protein CASRDPPGTGNTIYF.

The genes are TRBV5-1 and TRBJ1-1; 10 bases agree with TRBD1. Germline assignment: CDR1 SGHRS and CDR2 YFSETQ. This CDR3 is built from 16 residues. J was trimmed by 4 bases and V by 4 bases; bases with no gene match: 10. The CDR3 reads CASSPDRGGLGTEAFF. The DNA of the CDR3 is TGCGCCAGCAGCCCGGACAGGGGGGGTTTAGGCACTGAAGCTTTCTTT.

The rearrangement joins TRBV28 to TRBJ2-5, with TRBD2 matching over 13 bases. The CDR3 consists of 16 residues. The germline V gene encodes CDR1 MDHEN and CDR2 SYDVKM. Losses at the gene ends were 5 bases for V and 4 bases for J; bases not matched to a gene: 7. This chain's CDR3 is CASSLTSGRYGETQYF. CDR3 nucleotides: TGTGCCAGCAGTCTGACTAGCGGGAGGTACGGAGAGACCCAGTACTTC.

The V gene is TRBV11-2, the J gene TRBJ1-4; 9 nucleotides agree with TRBD1. The CDR3 consists of 14 residues. From germline, CDR1 is SGHAT and CDR2 FQNNGV. After removal of 5 bases from V and 5 bases from J, the junction contained 3 bases not matched to a gene. For the CDR3, the DNA is TGTGCCAGCAGCCTGACAGGGGGAAATGAAAAACTGTTTTTT. Translation gives CASSLTGGNEKLFF.

This chain links TRBV7-2 with TRBJ2-3, with D possibly matching TRBD1 (6 bases). The CDR3 runs to 15 residues. V was shortened by 4 bases and J by 0 bases, with 11 bases between the two germline ends. The germline V gene has CDR1 SGHTA and CDR2 FQGNSA. CDR3: CASSSSRGSTDTQYF. DNA of the CDR3: TGTGCCAGCAGCTCAAGCAGGGGCAGCACAGATACGCAGTATTTT.